This record concerns one TCR beta chain sequence. This specimen belongs to a study of blood T cell repertoires in COVID-19. About the study: Material from acute and convalescent COVID-19 was sourced from the United States, Italy and Spain.

The V and J ends lost 1 base and 3 bases respectively, with 12 bases between them. The CDR3 spans 15 residues. From germline, CDR1 is SGHNT and CDR2 YYREEE (reference sequence). Original data processing: The assay estimated nucleated cells by amplifying reference gene primers. Assay: immunoSEQ multiplex PCR; the TCRdb copy retains only in-frame clones and omits some. Clone size and the V and J calls come from that table; the DNA yielded D and trimming. The data contain 130,000 or so clones, around 89% of them seen just once; the ten biggest clones take up 2.5% to 3%. The sample taken for sequencing was peripheral blood. This TCR was recovered from a human donor with COVID-19, enrolled during active disease. The donor label of this sample is uncertain. V is TRBV5-4 and J is TRBJ2-3; D remains ambiguous. Here the CDR3 reads CASSLSLPSTDTQYF. The CDR3 DNA sequence: TGTGCCAGCAGCTTGAGCCTCCCGAGTACAGATACGCAGTATTTT.